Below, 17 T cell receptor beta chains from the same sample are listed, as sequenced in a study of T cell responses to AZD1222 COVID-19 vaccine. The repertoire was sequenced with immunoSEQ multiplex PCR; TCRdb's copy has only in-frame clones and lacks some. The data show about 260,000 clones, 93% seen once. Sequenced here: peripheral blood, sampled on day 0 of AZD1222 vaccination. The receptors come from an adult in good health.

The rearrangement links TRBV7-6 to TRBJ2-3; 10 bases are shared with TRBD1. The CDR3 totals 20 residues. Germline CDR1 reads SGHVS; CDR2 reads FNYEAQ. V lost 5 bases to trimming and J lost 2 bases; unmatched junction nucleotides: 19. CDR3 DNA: TGTGCCAGCAGCCTAGTTGTCGGACAGGGGGGGAAGGGGCTCACAGATACGCAGTATTTT. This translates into CASSLVVGQGGKGLTDTQYF.

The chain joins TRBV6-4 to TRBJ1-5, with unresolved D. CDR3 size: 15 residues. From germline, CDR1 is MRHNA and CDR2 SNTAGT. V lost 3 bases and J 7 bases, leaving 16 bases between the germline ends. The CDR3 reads CASSEIGVSGQPQHF. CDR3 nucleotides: TGTGCCAGCAGTGAGATCGGGGTAAGCGGGCAGCCCCAGCATTTT.

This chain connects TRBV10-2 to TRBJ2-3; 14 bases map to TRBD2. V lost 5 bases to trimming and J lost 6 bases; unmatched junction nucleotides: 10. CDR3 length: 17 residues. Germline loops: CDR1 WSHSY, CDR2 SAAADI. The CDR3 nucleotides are TGCGCCAGCAGTCGGGGACTAGCGGGGGCCGGGTCGGATACGCAGTATTTT. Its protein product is CASSRGLAGAGSDTQYF.

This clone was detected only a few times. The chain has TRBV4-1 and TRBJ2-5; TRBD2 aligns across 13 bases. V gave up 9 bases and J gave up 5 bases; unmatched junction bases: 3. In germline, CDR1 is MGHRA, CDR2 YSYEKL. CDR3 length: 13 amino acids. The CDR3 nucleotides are TGCGCCAGTGGACTAGCGGGAGATGAGACCCAGTACTTC. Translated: CASGLAGDETQYF.

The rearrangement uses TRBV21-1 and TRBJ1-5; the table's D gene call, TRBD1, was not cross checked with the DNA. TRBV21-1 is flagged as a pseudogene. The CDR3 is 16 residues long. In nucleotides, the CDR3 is TGTGCCAGCAGCAAAGTGCGGAGGGGGCGGTACCAGCCCCAGCATTTT. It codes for CASSKVRRGRYQPQHF.

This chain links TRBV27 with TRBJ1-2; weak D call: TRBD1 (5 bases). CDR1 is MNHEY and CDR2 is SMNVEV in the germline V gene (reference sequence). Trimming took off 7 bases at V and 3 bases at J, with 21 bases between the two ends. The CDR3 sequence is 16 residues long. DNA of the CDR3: TGTGCCAGCACCCCCAGCCAGGGCTTGATACACTATGGCTACACCTTC. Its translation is CASTPSQGLIHYGYTF.

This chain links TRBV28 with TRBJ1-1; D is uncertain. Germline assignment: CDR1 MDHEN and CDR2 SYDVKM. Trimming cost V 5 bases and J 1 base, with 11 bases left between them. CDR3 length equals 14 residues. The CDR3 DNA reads TGTGCCAGCAGTAATAATTATAGGAACACTGAAGCTTTCTTT. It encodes CASSNNYRNTEAFF.

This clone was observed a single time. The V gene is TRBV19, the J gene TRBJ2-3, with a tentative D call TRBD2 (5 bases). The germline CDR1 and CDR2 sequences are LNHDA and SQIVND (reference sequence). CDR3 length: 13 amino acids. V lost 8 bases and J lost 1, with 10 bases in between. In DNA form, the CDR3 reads TGTGCCAGTGGTGGGAGTGGCACAGATACGCAGTATTTT. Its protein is CASGGSGTDTQYF.

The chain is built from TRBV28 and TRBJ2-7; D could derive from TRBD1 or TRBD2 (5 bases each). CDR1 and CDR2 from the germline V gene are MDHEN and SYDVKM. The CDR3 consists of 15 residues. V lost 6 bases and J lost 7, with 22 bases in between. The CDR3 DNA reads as TGTGCCAGCAGCCGCGCGACCGGGACGGTGCAAGAGCAGTACTTC. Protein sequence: CASSRATGTVQEQYF.

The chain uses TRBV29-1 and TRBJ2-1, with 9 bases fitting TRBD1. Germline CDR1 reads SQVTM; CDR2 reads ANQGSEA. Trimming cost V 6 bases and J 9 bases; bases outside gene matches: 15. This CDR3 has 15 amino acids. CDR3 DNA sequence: TGCAGCGTAACAGGGGGCCCAGCGAGCGGGTTTGAGCAGTTCTTC. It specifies CSVTGGPASGFEQFF.

The CDR3 region is CATNGQGIVDTQYF. Here the CDR3 DNA reads TGTGCCACCAACGGACAGGGGATAGTAGATACGCAGTATTTT. V gene TRBV2 combines with J gene TRBJ2-3; 9 bases agree with TRBD1. CDR1 SNHLY and CDR2 FYNNEI come from the germline V gene. CDR3 length: 14 residues. V gave up 10 bases and J gave up 5 bases; unmatched junction bases: 10.

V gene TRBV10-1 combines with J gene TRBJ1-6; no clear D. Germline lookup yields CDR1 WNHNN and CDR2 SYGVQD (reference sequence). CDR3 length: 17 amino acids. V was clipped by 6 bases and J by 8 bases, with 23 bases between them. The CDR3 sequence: CASSQPGVPGLDSPLHF. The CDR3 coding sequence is TGCGCCAGCAGCCAACCCGGGGTCCCGGGGTTGGATTCACCCCTCCACTTT.

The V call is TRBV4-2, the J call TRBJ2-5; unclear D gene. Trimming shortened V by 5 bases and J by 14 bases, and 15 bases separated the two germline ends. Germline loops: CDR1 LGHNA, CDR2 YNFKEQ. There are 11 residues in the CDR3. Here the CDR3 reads CASSATLKEYF. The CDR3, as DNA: TGTGCCAGCAGCGCCACCTTAAAGGAATACTTC.

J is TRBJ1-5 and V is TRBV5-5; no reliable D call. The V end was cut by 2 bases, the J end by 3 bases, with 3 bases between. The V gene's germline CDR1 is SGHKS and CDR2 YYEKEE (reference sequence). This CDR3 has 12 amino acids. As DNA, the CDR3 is TGTGCCAGCAGCTTACTCAATCAGCCCCAGCATTTT. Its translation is CASSLLNQPQHF.

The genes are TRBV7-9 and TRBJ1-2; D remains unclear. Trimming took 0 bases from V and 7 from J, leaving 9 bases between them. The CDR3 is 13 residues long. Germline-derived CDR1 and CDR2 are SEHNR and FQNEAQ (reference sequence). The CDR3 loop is CASSLAGETGYTF. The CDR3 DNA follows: TGTGCCAGCAGCTTAGCTGGGGAAACTGGCTACACCTTC.

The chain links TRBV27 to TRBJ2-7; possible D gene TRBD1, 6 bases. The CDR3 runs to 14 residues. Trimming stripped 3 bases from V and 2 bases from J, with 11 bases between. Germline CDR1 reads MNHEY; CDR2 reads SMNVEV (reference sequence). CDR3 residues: CASSFGKGAYEQYF. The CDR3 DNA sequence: TGTGCCAGCAGTTTCGGGAAGGGGGCCTACGAGCAGTACTTC.

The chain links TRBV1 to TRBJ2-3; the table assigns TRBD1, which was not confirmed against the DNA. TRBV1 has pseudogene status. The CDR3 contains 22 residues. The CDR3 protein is CTSSQDQVGGPQGVSSTDTQYF. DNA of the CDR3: TGCACCAGCAGCCAAGATCAGGTTGGCGGCCCCCAAGGGGTATCAAGCACAGATACGCAGTATTTT.